The 13 T cell receptor beta chains below were found in one sample sequenced in a study of blood T cell repertoires in COVID-19. This table comes from immunoSEQ multiplex PCR, and its TCRdb copy is limited to in-frame clones, with some not included. The sample lists 100,000 or so clones, 80% to 95% occurring once. The specimen was peripheral blood. Source of these receptors: a man in his fifties with active COVID-19.

The chain uses TRBV18 and TRBJ2-3, with TRBD2 matching over 7 bases. The CDR3 has 15 residues. Germline V CDR1 and CDR2: KGHSH, LQKENI. The junction had 10 bases not matched to a gene; V was cut back by 4 bases and J by 6 bases. CDR3 sequence (DNA): TGTGCCAGCTCACTACTCGCGGGGGAAGGTGATACGCAGTATTTT. Encoded protein: CASSLLAGEGDTQYF. The full variable domain, with the rest looked up from reference TRBV18 and TRBJ2-3, is NAGVMQNPRHLVRRRGQEARLRCSPMKGHSHVYWYRQLPEEGLKFMVYLQKENIIDESGMPKERFSAEFPKEGPSILRIQQVVRGDSAAYFCASSLLAGEGDTQYFGPGTRLTVL.

The chain carries TRBV24-1 and TRBJ1-2; no firm D call. V was trimmed by 4 bases and J by 4 bases, leaving 3 bases between them. The length of the CDR3 is 11 residues. Germline CDR1 reads KGHDR; CDR2 reads SFDVKD. The CDR3 region has the DNA TGTGCCACCAGTGACCGCTATGGCTACACCTTC. It specifies CATSDRYGYTF.

V usage is TRBV28 and J usage is TRBJ2-3, with D uncertain. The V end lost 4 bases, the J end lost 9 bases, and 8 bases lay between the germline ends. Per germline, CDR1 MDHEN and CDR2 SYDVKM. The CDR3 is 11 amino acids. The CDR3 here is CASSSSETQYF. CDR3 sequence (DNA): TGTGCCAGCAGTTCCTCTGAGACGCAGTATTTT. The entire variable domain, with the rest obtained from reference TRBV28 and TRBJ2-3, is as follows: DVKVTQSSRYLVKRTGEKVFLECVQDMDHENMFWYRQDPGLGLRLIYFSYDVKMKEKGDIPEGYSVSREKKERFSLILESASTNQTSMYLCASSSSETQYFGPGTRLTVL.

V is TRBV12-3 or TRBV12-4 and J is TRBJ1-1; D is unresolved. V dropped 8 bases and J dropped 9 bases, with 16 bases sitting between them. CDR3 length: 12 residues. For the CDR3, the DNA is TGTGCCAGCGGTTACGAGGGAGGGCAAGCTTTCTTT. Encoded protein: CASGYEGGQAFF.

The V and J genes are TRBV6-6 and TRBJ2-5; 9 bases line up with TRBD2. CDR3 length: 14 amino acids. Looked up from germline, CDR1 is MNHNY and CDR2 is SVGAGI (reference sequence). Trimming at V came to 2 bases and at J to 6 bases, leaving 4 bases not matched to a gene. As DNA, the CDR3 is TGTGCCAGCAGTTACGTCCTAGCGGGGAAGACCCAGTACTTC. Translation: CASSYVLAGKTQYF.

CDR3 loop: CAISGASNTGELFF. Here the CDR3 DNA reads TGTGCCATCAGTGGGGCTTCGAACACCGGGGAGCTGTTTTTT. The chain uses TRBV10-3 and TRBJ2-2; D remains unclear. CDR3 size: 14 residues. The ends were cut back, 4 bases at V and 0 bases at J, with 6 bases in the middle. Germline lookup yields CDR1 ENHRY and CDR2 SYGVKD.

The chain has TRBV11-3 and TRBJ2-1; TRBD2 matches 7 bases. The CDR3 runs to 16 residues. The V gene end was trimmed by 0 bases and the J gene end by 6 bases; junction bases not matched to a gene: 8. The germline CDR1 and CDR2 sequences are SGHNT and YENEEA. CDR3 DNA: TGTGCCAGCAGCTTAGATGGATCAGCGGGAAGCAATGAGCAGTTCTTC. Encoded protein: CASSLDGSAGSNEQFF.

The table lists this clone with a count of one. This chain uses TRBV12-3 or TRBV12-4 with TRBJ1-3; D ambiguous. This CDR3 spans 13 amino acids. The V end lost 7 bases, the J end lost 0 bases, and 7 bases lay between the germline ends. Here the CDR3 reads CASTRSSGNTIYF. CDR3 in DNA: TGTGCCAGCACCCGGAGCTCTGGAAACACCATATATTTT.

This clone was recorded only once. This chain links TRBV18 with TRBJ1-6; the D is unclear. Germline lookup yields CDR1 KGHSH and CDR2 LQKENI. The germline V and J ends were trimmed by 3 bases and 0 bases, with 12 bases remaining between them. The CDR3 spans 17 residues. The CDR3 DNA is TGTGCCAGCTCACCGCAGCCCCCGGGCTCCTATAATTCACCCCTCCACTTT. Translating gives CASSPQPPGSYNSPLHF.

The chain has TRBV4-2 and TRBJ1-5; 9 bases match TRBD1. Germline CDR1 is LGHNA and CDR2 is YNFKEQ. The ends lost 0 bases at V and 1 base at J; junction bases unmatched: 16. CDR3 length: 21 residues. CDR3 loop: CASSQEPLTAGQGGSNQPQHF. The CDR3 DNA reads as TGTGCCAGCAGCCAAGAACCTCTGACCGCGGGACAGGGTGGCAGCAATCAGCCCCAGCATTTT.

This chain uses TRBV7-9 with TRBJ2-7; 10 bases match TRBD2. This CDR3 is built from 13 residues. V was clipped by 7 bases and J by 7 bases; unmatched bases: 7. CDR1 and CDR2 (germline): SEHNR, FQNEAQ (reference sequence). CDR3 sequence reads: CASISGGAEEQYF. CDR3 bases: TGTGCCAGCATAAGCGGGGGGGCAGAGGAGCAGTACTTC.

The V gene is TRBV29-1, the J gene TRBJ2-3; no reliable D call. Trimming removed 3 bases from V and 0 bases from J, with 4 bases in between. CDR3 length: 12 amino acids. Germline V CDR1 and CDR2: SQVTM, ANQGSEA. The CDR3 nucleotides read TGCAGCGTTGAGGGCAGCACAGATACGCAGTATTTT. Protein: CSVEGSTDTQYF.

This CDR3 is CASSPRVTGRDTQYF. DNA of the CDR3: TGTGCCAGTAGTCCCCGTGTCACAGGACGAGATACGCAGTATTTT. The gene calls are TRBV19 and TRBJ2-3, with D perhaps TRBD1 (5 bases). Germline CDR1 is LNHDA and CDR2 is SQIVND (reference sequence). The CDR3 length is 15 residues. With 5 bases removed from V and 5 bases from J, the gap between germline ends came to 17 bases. The complete variable domain, with remaining parts taken from reference TRBV19 and TRBJ2-3, reads DGGITQSPKYLFRKEGQNVTLSCEQNLNHDAMYWYRQDPGQGLRLIYYSQIVNDFQKGDIAEGYSVSREKKESFPLTVTSAQKNPTAFYLCASSPRVTGRDTQYFGPGTRLTVL.